This T cell receptor (beta chain) was sequenced during a study of cytomegalovirus exposure and HLA in healthy donors. On the study more broadly: HLA-typed donors contributed 80 million to 85 million unique TCRs, which were held in an early data release. Findings of the study overall: Productive status was seen about 87% or about 30% of the time for most TCR beta V segments in an earlier analysis.

The CDR3 has 16 residues. Germline V gene data show CDR1 as MNHNS and CDR2 as SASEGT. J gave up 0 bases and V 4 bases, and 5 bases lay outside the gene matches. Use of 60 Vbeta and 13 Jbeta primers characterized the PCR. Only in-frame clones appear in the TCRdb table, and some are missing; sequencing was by immunoSEQ multiplex PCR. The sample records some 150,000 clones, 82% being singletons. On this clone: Its antigen is not identified.

The specimen was PBMCs. V gene TRBV6-1 combines with J gene TRBJ1-3, with 8 bases identical to TRBD1. This clonotype was sampled from a young man in good health and CMV-seropositive. The CDR3 protein is CASSARQGSSGNTIYF. The DNA for the CDR3 is TGTGCCAGCAGTGCCAGACAGGGGAGCTCTGGAAACACCATATATTTT.